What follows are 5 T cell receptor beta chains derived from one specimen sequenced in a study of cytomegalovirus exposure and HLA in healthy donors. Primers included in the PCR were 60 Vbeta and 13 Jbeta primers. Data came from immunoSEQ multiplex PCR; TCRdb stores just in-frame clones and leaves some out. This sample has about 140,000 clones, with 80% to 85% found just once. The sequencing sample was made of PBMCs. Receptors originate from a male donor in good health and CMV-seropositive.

CDR3 bases: TGTGCCAGCACCCCGGGGACTAGCGGGGGCAATGAGCAGTTCTTC. It translates to CASTPGTSGGNEQFF. The chain is built from TRBV4-2 and TRBJ2-1; the match to TRBD2 covers 14 bases. Germline lookup yields CDR1 LGHNA and CDR2 YNFKEQ. The CDR3 consists of 15 residues. V shed 7 bases and J 6 bases; nucleotides not matched to a gene: 5.

CDR3 sequence (DNA): TGTGCCAGCAGTGAAGTGGGTTGGGGAGGCACTGAAGCTTTCTTT. As protein: CASSEVGWGGTEAFF. The rearrangement uses TRBV6-1 and TRBJ1-1; D is unclear. V lost 1 base and J 4 bases, leaving 13 bases between the germline ends. This CDR3 region has 15 residues. Germline CDR1 reads MNHNS; CDR2 reads SASEGT.

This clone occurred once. CDR3 DNA: TGCGCCAGCAGCCCTCGGGACTACTACACAGATACGCAGTATTTT. It encodes CASSPRDYYTDTQYF. This chain connects TRBV4-1 to TRBJ2-3, with 7 bases that match TRBD2. Germline lookup yields CDR1 MGHRA and CDR2 YSYEKL. CDR3 length equals 15 residues. V lost 4 bases, J lost 2 bases, and 6 bases stayed unmatched.

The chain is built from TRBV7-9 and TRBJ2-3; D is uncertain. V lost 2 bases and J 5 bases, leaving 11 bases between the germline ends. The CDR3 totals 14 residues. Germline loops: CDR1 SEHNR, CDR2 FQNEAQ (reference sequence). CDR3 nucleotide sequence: TGTGCCAGCAGCTTATTACAGTTAGAAGATACGCAGTATTTT. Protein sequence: CASSLLQLEDTQYF.

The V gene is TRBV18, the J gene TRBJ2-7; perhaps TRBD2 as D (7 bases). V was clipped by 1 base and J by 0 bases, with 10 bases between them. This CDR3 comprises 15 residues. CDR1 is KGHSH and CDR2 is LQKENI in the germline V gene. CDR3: CASSPRGGDSYEQYF. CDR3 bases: TGTGCCAGCTCACCACGCGGGGGCGACTCCTACGAGCAGTACTTC.